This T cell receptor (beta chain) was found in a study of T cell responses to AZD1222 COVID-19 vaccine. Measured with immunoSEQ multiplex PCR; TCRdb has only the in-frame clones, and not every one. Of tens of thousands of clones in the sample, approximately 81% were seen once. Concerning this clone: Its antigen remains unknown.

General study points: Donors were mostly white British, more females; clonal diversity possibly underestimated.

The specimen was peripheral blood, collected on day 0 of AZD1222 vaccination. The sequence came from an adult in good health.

The CDR3 loop reads CASSPRPNQPQHF. For the CDR3, the DNA is TGTGCCAGCAGCCCAAGACCCAATCAGCCCCAGCATTTT. The V and J genes are TRBV9 and TRBJ1-5, with D hard to call. CDR3 length equals 13 residues. The V gene lost 4 bases and the J gene lost 3 bases, with 8 bases spanning the gap. Germline V gene sequence: CDR1 SGDLS, CDR2 YYNGEE. The full variable domain, in which reference TRBV9 and TRBJ1-5 provide the parts outside the CDR3, is DSGVTQTPKHLITATGQRVTLRCSPRSGDLSVYWYQQSLDQGLQFLIQYYNGEERAKGNILERFSAQQFPDLHSELNLSSLELGDSALYFCASSPRPNQPQHFGDGTRLSIL.